What follows are 10 T cell receptor beta chains derived from one specimen sequenced in a study of cytomegalovirus exposure and HLA in healthy donors. Use of 60 Vbeta and 13 Jbeta primers characterized the PCR. Assay: immunoSEQ multiplex PCR; the TCRdb copy retains only in-frame clones and omits some. There are tens of thousands of clones in the sample; around 70% occur only once, and approximately 10% lies in the top ten. Sequenced input: PBMCs. These receptors were obtained from a woman between 35 and 50 years old in good health and CMV-seropositive.

This rearrangement joins TRBV27 to TRBJ1-1; D not resolved. CDR1 and CDR2 (germline): MNHEY, SMNVEV (reference sequence). There are 14 residues in the CDR3. The V end lost 0 bases, the J end lost 1 base, and 6 bases lay between the germline ends. CDR3 coding DNA: TGTGCCAGCAGTTTATCCCCCGGGAACACTGAAGCTTTCTTT. It translates to CASSLSPGNTEAFF.

The V and J genes are TRBV27 and TRBJ2-7; 8 nucleotides align to TRBD1. The V and J ends lost 5 bases and 4 bases, in that order; junction bases with no gene match: 25. The V gene's germline CDR1 is MNHEY and CDR2 SMNVEV (reference sequence). The CDR3 has 20 residues. This chain's CDR3 is CASSPLTSSQGQARRYEQYF. The CDR3 DNA reads as TGTGCCAGCAGTCCACTCACAAGCTCCCAGGGACAGGCACGGCGGTACGAGCAGTACTTC.

The rearrangement joins TRBV5-1 to TRBJ2-7; the match to TRBD1 covers 8 bases. The V segment lost 5 bases and the J segment 2 bases; nucleotides outside the gene matches: 9. Germline loops: CDR1 SGHRS, CDR2 YFSETQ. The CDR3 is made up of 15 amino acids. Here the CDR3 reads CASSTTGTGAYEQYF. The CDR3 DNA sequence: TGCGCCAGCAGTACCACCGGGACAGGAGCCTACGAGCAGTACTTC.

The genes are TRBV2 and TRBJ2-7; weak D call: TRBD1 (5 bases). Germline-derived CDR1 and CDR2 are SNHLY and FYNNEI. The CDR3 contains 15 residues. V lost 2 bases and J 2 bases, leaving 13 bases between the germline ends. DNA of the CDR3: TGTGCCAGCAGTGAAAGAGGACAAGATACCTACGAGCAGTACTTC. Amino acids: CASSERGQDTYEQYF.

The genes are TRBV11-2 and TRBJ2-3, with D possibly being TRBD2 (5 bases). This CDR3 contains 15 residues. The V gene's germline CDR1 is SGHAT and CDR2 FQNNGV. Trimming removed 2 bases from V and 0 bases from J, with 9 bases in between. CDR3: CASSLSSHSTDTQYF. CDR3 nucleotide sequence: TGTGCCAGCAGCTTATCTAGCCACAGCACAGATACGCAGTATTTT.

This chain connects TRBV7-2 to TRBJ2-7; 7 bases line up with TRBD2. V gave up 4 bases and J gave up 2 bases; unmatched junction bases: 5. The CDR3 has 14 amino acids. Per germline, CDR1 SGHTA and CDR2 FQGNSA. Here the CDR3 reads CASSSRTSTYEQYF. In DNA form, the CDR3 reads TGTGCCAGCAGCTCGAGGACTAGTACCTACGAGCAGTACTTC. The full variable domain, rest sourced from reference TRBV7-2 and TRBJ2-7, is GAGVSQSPSNKVTEKGKDVELRCDPISGHTALYWYRQSLGQGLEFLIYFQGNSAPDKSGLPSDRFSAERTGGSVSTLTIQRTQQEDSAVYLCASSSRTSTYEQYFGPGTRLTVT.

The chain has TRBV27 and TRBJ2-1, with D possibly matching TRBD1 (7 bases). V shed 3 bases and J shed 6 bases, with 12 bases lying between them. The CDR3 consists of 14 residues. In germline, CDR1 is MNHEY, CDR2 SMNVEV (reference sequence). CDR3 bases: TGTGCCAGCAGTTTGGCAGGGGGGATCAATGAGCAGTTCTTC. It encodes CASSLAGGINEQFF.

This clone was seen more than once but under ten times. The CDR3 loop is CASTRSSYEQYF. CDR3 DNA sequence: TGCGCCAGCACCCGGAGCTCCTACGAGCAGTACTTC. This chain connects TRBV10-2 to TRBJ2-7; D is unclear. Trimming pared 7 bases from V and 0 bases from J, leaving 7 bases between. CDR3 length equals 12 residues. Germline V gene data show CDR1 as WSHSY and CDR2 as SAAADI.

The DNA of the CDR3 is TGTGCCAGCAGAAACCGGGACAGGGGTGGCTACACCTTC. Its protein is CASRNRDRGGYTF. This rearrangement joins TRBV28 to TRBJ1-2, with 10 bases matching TRBD1. V was clipped by 6 bases and J by 7 bases; unmatched bases: 5. Per the germline V gene, CDR1 is MDHEN and CDR2 is SYDVKM. The CDR3 is 13 amino acids.

In its sample, this clone was seen a few times. The rearrangement links TRBV5-4 to TRBJ2-7, with 10 bases matching TRBD2. CDR1 SGHNT and CDR2 YYREEE come from the germline V gene (reference sequence). The CDR3 covers 15 residues. The ends lost 4 bases at V and 4 bases at J; junction bases unmatched: 8. CDR3 loop: CASSHPASGSYEQYF. DNA for the CDR3: TGTGCCAGCAGCCATCCAGCTAGCGGGAGTTACGAGCAGTACTTC.